This entry lists 23 T cell receptor beta chains sequenced from one sample in a study of T cell responses to AZD1222 COVID-19 vaccine. Sequenced by immunoSEQ multiplex PCR; TCRdb stores in-frame clones only, minus some. The sample carries about 120,000 clones, 75% to 90% recorded once. Sequencing used peripheral blood, obtained on day 0 of AZD1222 vaccination. These receptors all come from an adult in good health.

The chain couples TRBV3-1 (or the pseudogene TRBV3-2) to TRBJ1-2; D remains ambiguous. Germline CDR1 and CDR2: LGHDT and YNNKEL (reference sequence). The CDR3 has 15 amino acids. V lost 0 bases, J lost 0 bases, and 8 bases lay in between. This CDR3 is CASSQDPTANYGYTF. The CDR3 region has the DNA TGTGCCAGCAGCCAAGATCCGACGGCTAACTATGGCTACACCTTC.

This clone appeared a single time. The chain has TRBV19 and TRBJ2-2, with TRBD2 identical over 7 bases. Germline V lookup: CDR1 LNHDA, CDR2 SQIVND (reference sequence). The trim removed 8 bases at V and 6 bases at J, leaving 18 bases unmatched. The CDR3 covers 17 residues. CDR3 loop: CASGGSTRRGRAGELFF. In nucleotides, the CDR3 is TGTGCCAGTGGTGGTTCTACTCGACGGGGGAGGGCCGGGGAGCTGTTTTTT.

The chain joins TRBV28 to TRBJ2-3, with TRBD2 matching over 10 bases. CDR3 size: 16 residues. V lost 8 bases and J lost 2; bases outside the gene matches: 10. Germline CDR1 reads MDHEN; CDR2 reads SYDVKM. The CDR3 region is CASPPSGSWFTDTQYF. CDR3 coding DNA: TGTGCCAGCCCGCCTAGCGGGAGTTGGTTCACAGATACGCAGTATTTT.

The rearrangement joins TRBV14 to TRBJ1-5; a possible D gene is TRBD1 (5 bases). CDR1 and CDR2 (germline): SGHDN, FVKESK. V shed 9 bases and J shed 2 bases, with 17 bases lying between them. The CDR3 is 15 amino acids. The CDR3 loop reads CASRGGHRGNQPQHF. DNA for the CDR3: TGTGCCAGTCGGGGGGGTCATAGGGGCAATCAGCCCCAGCATTTT. The whole variable domain, remainder taken from reference TRBV14 and TRBJ1-5, is EAGVTQFPSHSVIEKGQTVTLRCDPISGHDNLYWYRRVMGKEIKFLLHFVKESKQDESGMPNNRFLAERTGGTYSTLKVQPAELEDSGVYFCASRGGHRGNQPQHFGDGTRLSIL.

The chain has TRBV2 and TRBJ2-5, with 8 positions matching TRBD1. Germline V gene data show CDR1 as SNHLY and CDR2 as FYNNEI. V lost 5 bases to trimming and J lost 1 base; unmatched junction nucleotides: 3. The CDR3 extends over 14 amino acids. CDR3 bases: TGTGCCAGCAGTTCCGGACAGGGCCAAGAGACCCAGTACTTC. Residues: CASSSGQGQETQYF.

This rearrangement joins TRBV5-4 to TRBJ2-5; 7 positions match TRBD1. The germline CDR1 and CDR2 sequences are SGHNT and YYREEE (reference sequence). The CDR3 runs to 14 residues. Losses at the gene ends were 2 bases for V and 6 bases for J; bases not matched to a gene: 7. The DNA for the CDR3 is TGTGCCAGCAGCTTCGGGGAGAGGGGGCAGACCCAGTACTTC. It translates to CASSFGERGQTQYF.

V and J are TRBV5-6 and TRBJ1-1; no definite D call. Germline loops: CDR1 SGHDT, CDR2 YYEEEE. The CDR3 extends over 12 amino acids. The germline V and J ends were trimmed by 4 bases and 3 bases, with 7 bases remaining between them. The CDR3 reads CASSVEHTEAFF. CDR3 coding DNA: TGTGCCAGCAGCGTAGAACACACTGAAGCTTTCTTT.

The chain combines TRBV28 with TRBJ1-2; D may be TRBD1 (5 bases). The germline gives CDR1 MDHEN, CDR2 SYDVKM. This CDR3 contains 12 residues. The V gene lost 2 bases and the J gene lost 8 bases, with 9 bases spanning the gap. CDR3: CASSLEGRGYTF. CDR3 DNA: TGTGCCAGCAGTTTAGAGGGACGAGGCTACACCTTC.

The rearrangement links TRBV7-2 to TRBJ1-4; no reliable D call. The CDR3 is 14 residues long. Germline V gene data show CDR1 as SGHTA and CDR2 as FQGNSA. V was cut by 3 bases and J by 5 bases, with 10 bases left in between. CDR3 sequence: CASSFGRENEKLFF. CDR3 in DNA: TGTGCCAGCAGCTTTGGACGGGAGAATGAAAAACTGTTTTTT.

The chain uses TRBV7-8 and TRBJ2-7; TRBD2 matches at 7 bases. The CDR3 has 15 amino acids. Germline V gene lookup returns CDR1 SGHVS and CDR2 FQNEAQ. V lost 2 bases, J lost 3 bases, and 7 bases stayed unmatched. The CDR3 loop reads CASSLPSPGGYEQYF. The CDR3 bases are TGTGCCAGCAGCTTACCCTCCCCGGGGGGCTACGAGCAGTACTTC.

This sequence joins TRBV19 and TRBJ2-7; 7 positions agree with TRBD1. Germline CDR1 and CDR2: LNHDA and SQIVND (reference sequence). V trimming: 6 bases; J trimming: 3 bases; junction bases outside the gene matches: 2. This CDR3 has 12 residues. CDR3 nucleotides: TGTGCCAGTAGGAACAGGGGCTACGAGCAGTACTTC. Translation gives CASRNRGYEQYF.

The rearrangement links TRBV7-9 to TRBJ2-2, with a tentative D call TRBD2 (5 bases). Germline assignment: CDR1 SEHNR and CDR2 FQNEAQ (reference sequence). This CDR3 contains 16 residues. Trimming took 6 bases from V and 5 from J, leaving 19 bases between them. The CDR3 DNA reads TGTGCCAGCAGAAAAGGTTCGGGGATAAGAACCGGGGAGCTGTTTTTT. Residues: CASRKGSGIRTGELFF.

V gene TRBV10-2 combines with J gene TRBJ1-5; D not resolved. This CDR3 comprises 14 residues. The V gene lost 2 bases and the J gene lost 6 bases, with 11 bases spanning the gap. Per germline, CDR1 WSHSY and CDR2 SAAADI. The CDR3 reads CASSEGSLIQPQHF. The CDR3 DNA is TGCGCCAGCAGTGAGGGAAGTCTAATTCAGCCCCAGCATTTT.

V is TRBV28 and J is TRBJ2-1; the match to TRBD1 covers 7 bases. Trimming removed 6 bases from V and 8 bases from J; junction bases left unmatched: 10. Germline CDR1 reads MDHEN; CDR2 reads SYDVKM. This CDR3 has 14 residues. This chain's CDR3 is CASSFDRVRHEQFF. The CDR3 DNA is TGTGCCAGCAGCTTCGACAGGGTCCGCCATGAGCAGTTCTTC.

This chain uses TRBV27 with TRBJ2-3, with TRBD2 as a possible D gene (5 bases). Germline V gene data show CDR1 as MNHEY and CDR2 as SMNVEV (reference sequence). This CDR3 comprises 16 residues. V gave up 1 base and J gave up 1 base, with 12 bases separating them. CDR3 sequence reads: CASSLFVGVGTDTQYF. In DNA, the CDR3 is TGTGCCAGCAGTTTATTCGTGGGAGTCGGCACAGATACGCAGTATTTT.

J is TRBJ1-5 and V is TRBV30; D gene uncertain. V was clipped by 4 bases and J by 0 bases, with 10 bases between them. This CDR3 spans 14 amino acids. Germline V lookup: CDR1 GTSNPN, CDR2 SVGIG (reference sequence). The CDR3 here is CAWTASFSNQPQHF. CDR3 sequence (DNA): TGTGCCTGGACCGCGTCCTTTAGCAATCAGCCCCAGCATTTT.

The V and J genes are TRBV19 and TRBJ1-1, with D tentatively TRBD1 (6 bases). Germline V gene lookup returns CDR1 LNHDA and CDR2 SQIVND (reference sequence). CDR3 length: 15 amino acids. Between the trimmed V and J ends, which lost 7 bases and 1 base, there was a span of 16 bases. As DNA, the CDR3 is TGTGCCAGTACTAACCCAGGGGCACAGAACACTGAAGCTTTCTTT. This sequence encodes CASTNPGAQNTEAFF.

The chain employs TRBV23-1 and TRBJ1-6; D possibly corresponds to TRBD1 (6 bases). TRBV23-1 is labeled an ORF, and its function is uncertain. CDR3 length equals 18 residues. Between the trimmed V and J ends, which lost 2 bases and 6 bases, there was a span of 20 bases. CDR3 in amino acids: CASSQTPGGGYLNSPLHF. The CDR3 nucleotides read TGCGCCAGCAGTCAAACCCCGGGCGGGGGCTACCTTAATTCACCCCTCCACTTT.

The chain links TRBV6-2 or TRBV6-3 to TRBJ2-4; 7 nucleotides match TRBD1. The V gene's germline CDR1 is MNHEY and CDR2 SVGEGT. Trimming took 6 bases from V and 6 from J; bases not matched to a gene: 11. The CDR3 runs 15 residues. The CDR3 sequence is CASSLSLGQRNIQYF. CDR3 nucleotide sequence: TGTGCCAGCAGCCTGTCCCTGGGACAGAGAAACATTCAGTACTTC.

The chain links TRBV3-1 (or the pseudogene TRBV3-2) to TRBJ2-5; D possibly corresponds to TRBD1 (5 bases). Trimming removed 3 bases at V and 6 bases at J, with 14 bases between. The germline V gene encodes CDR1 LGHDT and CDR2 YNNKEL (reference sequence). CDR3 length: 14 residues. The CDR3 region is CASSQDTVVKTQYF. Written as DNA, the CDR3 is TGTGCCAGCAGCCAGGACACCGTGGTAAAGACCCAGTACTTC.

This chain connects TRBV30 to TRBJ2-2; D not certain. Germline V lookup: CDR1 GTSNPN, CDR2 SVGIG (reference sequence). Trimming took 1 base from V and 9 from J, leaving 9 bases between them. There are 12 residues in the CDR3. Here the CDR3 DNA reads TGTGCCTGGAGTGAAGGTCACCGGGAGCTGTTTTTT. Amino acids: CAWSEGHRELFF.

CDR3 sequence (DNA): TGTGCCACCAGCAGAGATAGCGGGAGGGCCCATGAGCAGTTCTTC. Translated, it gives CATSRDSGRAHEQFF. The J gene is TRBJ2-1, the V gene TRBV15; 11 positions agree with TRBD2. From germline, CDR1 is LNHNV and CDR2 YYDKDF (reference sequence). The length of the CDR3 is 15 residues. Trimming removed 0 bases from V and 8 bases from J; junction bases left unmatched: 3.

This clone was observed a few times. The chain links TRBV11-2 to TRBJ2-1; D possibly corresponds to TRBD2 (5 bases). Germline values: CDR1 SGHAT, CDR2 FQNNGV. The CDR3 length is 14 residues. Between the trimmed V and J ends, which lost 1 base and 8 bases, there was a span of 12 bases. This CDR3 reads CASSLGSSRHEQFF. The CDR3 DNA reads TGTGCCAGCAGCTTAGGGTCTAGCCGGCATGAGCAGTTCTTC.